One sample yielded the 5 T cell receptor beta chains listed below, sequenced in a study of cytomegalovirus exposure and HLA in healthy donors. Primers: 60 Vbeta forward and 13 Jbeta reverse. Sequenced by immunoSEQ multiplex PCR; TCRdb stores in-frame clones only, minus some. The sample includes around 97,000 clones, 65% to 80% of them seen just once. Sequences were obtained from PBMCs. All receptors derive from a woman under 30 in good health and CMV-seropositive.

In its sample, this clone ranks as medium-sized. V gene TRBV19 combines with J gene TRBJ2-1; D is possibly TRBD1 (5 bases). Germline V gene data show CDR1 as LNHDA and CDR2 as SQIVND (reference sequence). CDR3 size: 13 residues. Trimming took 5 bases from V and 3 from J, leaving 8 bases between them. The CDR3 nucleotides are TGTGCCAGTAGTGAGGACAACTACAATGAGCAGTTCTTC. Translated: CASSEDNYNEQFF.

The CDR3 DNA reads TGTGCCAGCAGCTTAGTAGCGGGTCGGGGGGATACGCAGTATTTT. As protein: CASSLVAGRGDTQYF. The V call is TRBV7-2, the J call TRBJ2-3; 7 bases fit TRBD2. The CDR3 runs to 15 residues. V lost 1 base, J lost 6 bases, and 7 bases stayed unmatched. CDR1 and CDR2 from the germline V gene are SGHTA and FQGNSA.

As regards this clone: One junction end does not reproduce the germline sequence, and a read error may be involved. The chain is built from TRBV5-1 and TRBJ2-7; 8 nucleotides match TRBD1. Germline CDR1 SGHRS, CDR2 YFSETQ. The CDR3 totals 15 residues. DNA for the CDR3: TGCGCCAGCAGTGATGGACAGGGAAAACCCTACGCGCAGTACTTC. Its translation: CASSDGQGKPYAQYF.

V gene TRBV13 combines with J gene TRBJ1-2; possible D gene TRBD1, 5 bases. Germline V lookup: CDR1 PRHDT, CDR2 FYEKMQ (reference sequence). V was shortened by 3 bases and J by 4 bases, with 21 bases between the two germline ends. The length of the CDR3 is 17 residues. The CDR3 region is CASSFKDTGVGGYGYTF. CDR3 sequence (DNA): TGTGCCAGCAGCTTTAAAGACACGGGGGTAGGAGGCTATGGCTACACCTTC.

The CDR3 DNA is TGTGCCAGCAGTGAATTCACAGGGCATGGCTACACCTTC. It yields the protein CASSEFTGHGYTF. This chain joins TRBV25-1 and TRBJ1-2; a possible D gene is TRBD1 (6 bases). The CDR3 consists of 13 residues. V dropped 1 base and J dropped 6 bases, with 9 bases sitting between them. The V gene's germline CDR1 is MGHDK and CDR2 SYGVNS.